Listed here is a single T cell receptor beta chain. Antigen unknown. Terminally differentiated effector memory CD45RA+ cells were excluded by CCR7 positive selection of CD45RO-negative cells. With 2 bases removed from V and 5 bases from J, the gap between germline ends came to 19 bases. The CDR3 loop spans 17 amino acids. The germline V gene has CDR1 MNHEY and CDR2 SMNVEV (reference sequence). The source of the sample is a study of shared clonotypes between healthy human individuals. Study-level information: Samples came from two female and a few male donors aged 18 to 49. Every donor yielded three CD4 naive, three CD4 memory, two CD8 naive and one CD8 memory plate. Overall study results and limits: Between a handful of donors, naive CD4 clonotypes were shared at a level of about 5%. Non-shared clonotypes displayed generation probabilities falling below those of clonotypes present in all four donors.

Clones were sequenced by immunoSEQ multiplex PCR, and TCRdb holds only the in-frame ones, with some missing. Among around 610,000 clones listed, approximately 96% were seen once. The sample was naive CD8+ T cells sorted from blood. The receptor was isolated from a woman under 40 in good health. This rearrangement joins TRBV27 to TRBJ2-1; D may correspond to TRBD1 or TRBD2 (5 bases each). CDR3 sequence (DNA): TGTGCCAGCAGTTTAATCGGCCGGGACGGAGTGAACAATGAGCAGTTCTTC. Translation gives CASSLIGRDGVNNEQFF.